This TCR gamma chain was retrieved from a study of γδ T cells in repeated Plasmodium falciparum infection. For the study at large: Donors had four controlled P. falciparum NF54 infections over roughly 600 days. Timepoints: baseline, immediately before selected infections, and 21 days after every infection.

TCRdb fed the multiplex PCR reads into CATT to redo clone calling. The sample shows more than 20,000 gamma-chain clones, roughly 3.1% of them seen only once. The V gene's germline CDR1 is GITISATS and CDR2 ISYDGTV (reference sequence). This CDR3 contains 12 residues. Bulk repertoires came from Vgamma9/Vdelta2+ or Vdelta2-negative gammadelta T cells flow-sorted from PBMC. Study-level points and caveats: Repeated controlled infections reportedly drove waves of new clonotype selection in Vdelta2-negative, mostly Vdelta1+, gammadelta repertoires. Many TCRgamma sequences overlapped between individuals in stable Vgamma9/Vdelta2+ repertoires.

This clone was found many times. The target antigen is unknown. TCRdb's protein, taken from a much larger clone, differs from this DNA's translation at residue 9, likely owing to a read error; the protein displayed comes from the DNA. This chain uses TRGV9 with TRGJ1 or TRGJ2. The J gene was not available in TCRdb and was assigned here by matching the DNA to germline segments. What was sequenced was gamma-delta T cells from blood. This TCR came from a pool of human donors (malaria-infected and uninfected, not separated). The CDR3 DNA is TGTGCCTTGTGGGTGAATTATTATAGGAAACTCTTT. The encoded protein is CALWVNYYRKLF.